This T cell receptor (beta chain) was recorded in a study of T cells in Graves' hyperthyroidism and ophthalmopathy (dated by TCRdb to between 2019 and 2020). For context, the study as a whole: Peripheral blood samples were taken at initial diagnosis, before any treatment was given. A discovery cohort of approximately 97 patients, roughly 40 with Graves' ophthalmopathy and 55 to 65 with stable Graves' hyperthyroidism, was used to find distinguishing TCR V-J signatures. Prospective prediction of ophthalmopathy was tested in an independent validation cohort of approximately 19 hyperthyroidism patients and some 17 patients who later progressed to ophthalmopathy. For training and testing, the approximately 92 patients in the discovery cohort were randomly divided in a 7:3 ratio. The study also compared thyroid tissue and blood T-cell repertoires from over 5 Graves' hyperthyroidism patients. After sampling, hyperthyroidism patients received methimazole starting at 30 mg daily, and ophthalmopathy patients received high-dose intravenous methylprednisolone. TCR Vbeta CDR3 sequencing of some 140 peripheral blood samples (fewer than 45 ophthalmopathy, about 74 hyperthyroidism and roughly 17 progressor patients) is reported in the paper. Broad study findings and their caveats: In cross-validation, a model built on a 13 V-J signature told ophthalmopathy apart from stable hyperthyroidism with 87.88% sensitivity and roughly 81% specificity, and in testing the same model reached 80%/75%. Most expanded thyroid clonotypes (frequency above 0.001) were also detected in blood, suggesting blood repertoires may reflect thyroid immune responses. Sample size was not statistically predetermined, and blinding of investigators to group allocation was not performed. In validation, the model predicted progression to ophthalmopathy a median of about 6.5 months before onset, with over 60% sensitivity and 72.22% specificity.

Relative to germline, V is missing 3 bases and J is missing 3 bases, with 8 bases of the junction outside any gene match. From its cysteine to its phenylalanine, the CDR3 spans 18 amino acids. The only DNA kept is the CDR3, 54 bases in frame from the first base. CDR1 SGHNT and CDR2 YENEEA are derived from the germline V gene. Hyperthyroidism patients were newly diagnosed, had a disease duration of under 2 months, and were aged 18 to 65 years. Exclusion was applied to patients with uncontrolled infections, other autoimmune diseases, pregnancy or lactation. Diagnoses were established on the basis of clinical symptoms, serum thyroxine and TRAb, thyroid ultrasound, and orbital computed tomography. Blood from progressor patients was drawn when they were first diagnosed with hyperthyroidism, before any ophthalmopathy symptoms appeared. PBMCs were separated from 7.5 to 10 ml of fresh peripheral blood using Ficoll-Paque density gradient centrifugation. Progressor patients were defined as those initially diagnosed with Graves' hyperthyroidism in whom ophthalmopathy developed during follow-up. Total RNA was extracted with Trizol reagent, and quality was checked on an Agilent 2100 Bioanalyzer.

Amplification of TCR beta CDR3 regions was carried out from RNA transcripts. A first-round RT-PCR of the TCR CDR3 used the HTBI primer set with the Qiagen OneStep RT-PCR kit. The libraries were constructed in a second round of multiplex PCR and then size-selected and purified. Paired-end sequencing of the libraries was performed with 100 bp reads on an Illumina HiSeq2000. In the authors' own workflow: SOAPnuke was used to process the raw data, removing reads that contained adapters or uncalled bases, had a mean Phred below 15, or lacked an exact match to the constant primer or identifier. COPE v1.2.5 was used to merge the high-quality paired reads, and each unique nucleotide sequence was defined as a clonotype. MiTCR v1.1 was used to align the clonotypes against IMGT TRBV, TRBD and TRBJ reference segments. Only V-J combinations with frequency above 0.0001, covering 99% to 99.2% of repertoires, were analysed. A TCS score was defined as the ratio between F50 (clonal expansion) and ExV (chaos), using BLOSUM62-based TCRdist between CDR3 peptides within each V-J. Welch's t-statistics and random forest reduced fewer than 550 V-J features to 10 to 15, which were used in a naive Bayes classifier (R e1071). Using fastp trimming at Q25 and MiXCR clonotype assembly, TCRdb reanalyzed the public sequencing data and kept in-frame beta chains. Records with the same CDR3 protein are collapsed into one entry carrying the most frequent genes and DNA. The V and J calls were not made by the authors but by TCRdb's processing. In this sample the table shows 370,000 or so distinct CDR3 sequences, less than 20% of which occur a single time. 25% to 35% of the sample goes to the ten largest clones.

This clonotype occurred a few times. Its antigen remains unidentified. No clone much larger than this one lies a single base away; base qualities are absent. Sample: blood. Here the chain combines TRBV11-3 and TRBJ2-1; TRBD2 matches 13 bases in the middle. The receptor was isolated from a woman aged 18-35 years with Graves' hyperthyroidism that later progressed to Graves' ophthalmopathy. The CDR3 loop reads CASSLGGLAGEGYNEQFF. DNA sequence: TGTGCCAGCAGCTTGGGCGGACTAGCGGGAGAGGGCTACAATGAGCAGTTCTTC.